Shown below are 29 T cell receptor beta chains from a single sample sequenced in a study of HIV-infected children after antiretroviral therapy interruption. Unique molecular identifiers were included in an RNA-based 3' RACE TCR library. TCRdb reprocessed the 3' RACE reads via MiXCR and lists one record per CDR3 protein. This sample has around 41,000 distinct CDR3 sequences, with just over 6.5% found just once. Described treatment: PENTA 11 planned treatment interruption arm or continuous ART arm. The sample here was CD45RA+ CD4+ T cells from PBMCs, pooled from several time points, taken from a donor given antiretroviral therapy, either interrupted or continuous. The subset here: naive CD4+ CD45RA+ CD45RO- T cells. These receptors originate from a pool of human donors with HIV.

In this sample, this clonotype turned up many times. The chain carries TRBV7-2 and TRBJ2-3, with TRBD2 identical over 11 bases. The CDR3 totals 15 residues. Trimming at V came to 3 bases and at J to 7 bases, leaving 6 bases not matched to a gene. The germline V gene encodes CDR1 SGHTA and CDR2 FQGNSA. CDR3 amino acids: CASSFPGTSGNTQYF. CDR3 DNA sequence: TGTGCCAGCAGCTTTCCCGGGACTAGCGGAAATACGCAGTATTTT.

This clonotype is medium-sized within its sample. The chain couples TRBV20-1 to TRBJ2-3, with D perhaps matching TRBD1 (6 bases). This CDR3 has 15 amino acids. V lost 8 bases and J lost 1, with 19 bases in between. Germline CDR1 reads DFQATT; CDR2 reads SNEGSKA (reference sequence). CDR3 residues: CSSQKSTGRTDTQYF. In DNA, the CDR3 is TGCAGTTCTCAGAAATCGACAGGACGCACAGATACGCAGTATTTT.

This clonotype has ten or more counts. V and J are TRBV7-2 and TRBJ2-1; possible D gene TRBD2, 5 bases. CDR3 length: 15 residues. The germline CDR1 and CDR2 sequences are SGHTA and FQGNSA. Trimming cost V 1 base and J 3 bases, with 10 bases left between them. The CDR3, as DNA: TGTGCCAGCAGCTTAGTATGGGAGAGCTACAATGAGCAGTTCTTC. As protein: CASSLVWESYNEQFF.

This clonotype has at least ten counts. V usage is TRBV29-1 and J usage is TRBJ2-5; D call uncertain. Germline CDR1 and CDR2: SQVTM and ANQGSEA. Trimming left V 6 bases short and J 11 bases short, with 13 bases between. This CDR3 is 10 amino acids long. CDR3 region: CSVLSGFQYF. In DNA form, the CDR3 reads TGCAGCGTCCTATCCGGGTTTCAGTACTTC.

The chain combines TRBV7-9 with TRBJ2-3; D is uncertain. The V end lost 10 bases, the J end lost 6 bases, and 14 bases lay between the germline ends. CDR1 is SEHNR, CDR2 FQNEAQ, per germline (reference sequence). The CDR3 has 12 residues. CDR3 sequence: CATPVGGDTQYF. CDR3 bases: TGTGCCACCCCTGTCGGTGGGGATACGCAGTATTTT.

This clonotype was found many times. This sequence joins TRBV12-3 or TRBV12-4 and TRBJ2-7; D unresolved. The CDR3 loop spans 12 amino acids. Trimming took off 5 bases at V and 4 bases at J, with 9 bases between the two ends. The CDR3 DNA is TGTGCCAGCAGTCCCGCTTTGTACGAGCAGTACTTC. It encodes CASSPALYEQYF.

The rearrangement joins TRBV18 to TRBJ1-1; no firm D call. The germline gives CDR1 KGHSH, CDR2 LQKENI. V was cut by 3 bases and J by 1 base, with 12 bases left in between. CDR3 length: 15 residues. CDR3 nucleotide sequence: TGTGCCAGCTCACCCCCATACAGACAGAACACTGAAGCTTTCTTT. It translates to CASSPPYRQNTEAFF.

This clonotype was recorded many times. The chain employs TRBV7-6 and TRBJ2-7; D gene ambiguous. V dropped 2 bases and J dropped 3 bases, with 8 bases sitting between them. CDR3 size: 13 residues. Looked up from germline, CDR1 is SGHVS and CDR2 is FNYEAQ. CDR3 nucleotides: TGTGCCAGCAGCTTACCCGCTAGCTACGAGCAGTACTTC. Encoded protein: CASSLPASYEQYF.

This clonotype came up a few times. The chain couples TRBV12-3 or TRBV12-4 to TRBJ2-1; 13 bases line up with TRBD2. CDR3 length: 16 residues. V was pared by 6 bases and J by 9 bases, with 11 bases of the junction left unmatched. CDR3 protein: CASSPGLAGARIEQFF. The CDR3 nucleotides read TGTGCCAGCAGCCCCGGACTAGCGGGAGCACGGATTGAGCAGTTCTTC.

This clonotype was recorded many times. The chain combines TRBV20-1 with TRBJ2-3, with D possibly called TRBD1 or TRBD2 (5 bases each). Trimming shortened V by 6 bases and J by 0 bases, and 13 bases separated the two germline ends. Germline lookup yields CDR1 DFQATT and CDR2 SNEGSKA (reference sequence). This CDR3 has 14 residues. This CDR3 reads CSAQRGPSTDTQYF. The CDR3 nucleotides read TGCAGTGCCCAGAGGGGCCCTAGCACAGATACGCAGTATTTT.

Only a few counts were recorded for this clonotype. The J gene is TRBJ2-2, the V gene TRBV7-2; D assignment may be TRBD1 or TRBD2 (5 bases each). This CDR3 has 15 residues. CDR1 and CDR2 from the germline V gene are SGHTA and FQGNSA. Between the trimmed V and J ends, which lost 7 bases and 7 bases, there was a span of 19 bases. The CDR3 sequence: CASTLATGLGGELFF. CDR3 in DNA: TGTGCCAGCACCCTGGCCACGGGGCTGGGCGGGGAGCTGTTTTTT.

This clonotype occurred a few times. For the CDR3, the DNA is TGCAGCGTTGGGACCTCTAGCGGGAAGGAGACCCAGTACTTC. Translating gives CSVGTSSGKETQYF. This sequence joins TRBV29-1 and TRBJ2-5; 9 bases agree with TRBD2. Germline loops: CDR1 SQVTM, CDR2 ANQGSEA. With V trimmed by 4 bases and J by 5 bases, 8 bases remained unmatched. The CDR3 is 14 residues long. Using reference TRBV29-1 and TRBJ2-5 for the parts outside the CDR3, the full variable domain is SAVISQKPSRDICQRGTSLTIQCQVDSQVTMMFWYRQQPGQSLTLIATANQGSEATYESGFVIDKFPISRPNLTFSTLTVSNMSPEDSSIYLCSVGTSSGKETQYFGPGTRLLVL.

In this sample, this clonotype turned up a few times. The gene calls are TRBV12-3 or TRBV12-4 and TRBJ1-1, with D uncertain. The CDR3 has 14 amino acids. Trimming pared 6 bases from V and 1 base from J, leaving 12 bases between. DNA for the CDR3: TGTGCCAGCAGCTTCTCAACACCGAACACTGAAGCTTTCTTT. It encodes CASSFSTPNTEAFF.

The V gene is TRBV7-8, the J gene TRBJ1-5; no definite D call. The CDR3 has 14 amino acids. V was trimmed by 1 base and J by 0 bases, leaving 4 bases between them. The germline gives CDR1 SGHVS, CDR2 FQNEAQ. CDR3 nucleotide sequence: TGTGCCAGCAGCTTAGTAGTTAGCAATCAGCCCCAGCATTTT. Amino acid sequence: CASSLVVSNQPQHF.

This clonotype has at least ten counts. The chain employs TRBV7-2 and TRBJ2-3; 8 bases are shared with TRBD2. The CDR3 has 15 amino acids. Trimming took 1 base from V and 3 from J; bases not matched to a gene: 3. Germline CDR1 is SGHTA and CDR2 is FQGNSA. The CDR3 DNA is TGTGCCAGCAGCTTAGTCCAGCGGGGGACAGATACGCAGTATTTT. Its protein is CASSLVQRGTDTQYF.

This clonotype was counted many times. This chain connects TRBV7-8 to TRBJ1-5; TRBD1 might be the D (5 bases). V was cut by 4 bases and J by 3 bases, with 22 bases left in between. Germline V gene lookup returns CDR1 SGHVS and CDR2 FQNEAQ. The CDR3 is 18 residues long. CDR3 nucleotide sequence: TGTGCCAGCAGCTCACGGAGGGGCCAGAAAGGGTCCAATCAGCCCCAGCATTTT. Protein: CASSSRRGQKGSNQPQHF.

This clonotype was observed at least ten times. The CDR3 sequence: CASTRSGRETETQYF. The CDR3 DNA reads TGTGCCAGCACCCGCAGCGGGAGAGAGACAGAGACCCAGTACTTC. The chain is built from TRBV11-2 and TRBJ2-5; 8 nucleotides line up with TRBD2. CDR1 is SGHAT, CDR2 FQNNGV, per germline. The V segment lost 7 bases and the J segment 4 bases; nucleotides outside the gene matches: 11. This CDR3 is built from 15 residues.

This clonotype was seen ten or more times. The genes are TRBV7-2 and TRBJ1-2; the D gene is possibly TRBD1 (5 bases). Germline lookup yields CDR1 SGHTA and CDR2 FQGNSA. The V gene lost 5 bases and the J gene lost 0 bases, with 10 bases spanning the gap. The CDR3 length is 14 residues. The CDR3 coding sequence is TGTGCCAGCAGCCCGAGGACATCTAACTATGGCTACACCTTC. Its protein product is CASSPRTSNYGYTF. Drawing the rest from reference TRBV7-2 and TRBJ1-2, the complete variable domain is GAGVSQSPSNKVTEKGKDVELRCDPISGHTALYWYRQSLGQGLEFLIYFQGNSAPDKSGLPSDRFSAERTGGSVSTLTIQRTQQEDSAVYLCASSPRTSNYGYTFGSGTRLTVV.

This clonotype has at least ten counts. The chain combines TRBV4-3 with TRBJ2-1; D is unclear. Germline lookup yields CDR1 LGHNA and CDR2 YSLEER. The CDR3 is made up of 17 amino acids. The V and J ends lost 0 bases and 7 bases respectively, with 19 bases between them. This CDR3 reads CASSQDRPSAKFNEQFF. The CDR3, as DNA: TGCGCCAGCAGCCAAGACAGACCCTCCGCAAAATTTAATGAGCAGTTCTTC.

At least ten counts were recorded for this clonotype. This sequence joins TRBV7-6 and TRBJ2-2, with D unresolved. Trimming pared 0 bases from V and 7 bases from J, leaving 0 bases between. The CDR3 sequence is 11 residues long. Germline lookup yields CDR1 SGHVS and CDR2 FNYEAQ. CDR3 DNA sequence: TGTGCCAGCAGCTTAGCCGGGGAGCTGTTTTTT. It codes for CASSLAGELFF. The whole variable domain, filled in from reference TRBV7-6 and TRBJ2-2, reads GAGVSQSPRYKVTKRGQDVALRCDPISGHVSLYWYRQALGQGPEFLTYFNYEAQQDKSGLPNDRFSAERPEGSISTLTIQRTEQRDSAMYRCASSLAGELFFGEGSRLTVL.

This clonotype appeared many times. The chain has TRBV20-1 and TRBJ2-2; TRBD1 matches at 10 bases. This CDR3 region has 14 residues. Per germline, CDR1 DFQATT and CDR2 SNEGSKA (reference sequence). The CDR3 protein is CANRDRGIPGELFF. CDR3 in DNA: TGCGCAAACCGGGACAGGGGTATCCCCGGGGAGCTGTTTTTT.

The table lists this clonotype with many counts. This chain uses TRBV7-2 with TRBJ2-3; D is perhaps TRBD1 (6 bases). CDR3 length equals 14 residues. V lost 1 base to trimming and J lost 4 bases, with 9 bases between them. Germline loops: CDR1 SGHTA, CDR2 FQGNSA. The CDR3 reads CASSLVQGPDTQYF. The CDR3 region has the DNA TGTGCCAGCAGCTTAGTTCAGGGGCCAGATACGCAGTATTTT.

In its sample, this clonotype was seen many times. The J gene is TRBJ2-7, the V gene TRBV12-3 or TRBV12-4, with 7 bases matching TRBD2. Trimming at V came to 5 bases and at J to 0 bases, leaving 13 bases not matched to a gene. The CDR3 has 17 amino acids. CDR3 DNA sequence: TGTGCCAGCAGTAGGGGTTCGCGGGAGCGCAGCTCCTACGAGCAGTACTTC. It translates to CASSRGSRERSSYEQYF.

This clonotype was detected a few times. Sequence at one end of the junction differs from germline and may be a read error. V and J are TRBV4-1 and TRBJ2-7; D tentatively reads TRBD1 or TRBD2 (6 bases each). This CDR3 spans 15 amino acids. Germline lookup yields CDR1 MGHRA and CDR2 YSYEKL. This CDR3 is CASSQEGGSSYEQYF. As DNA, the CDR3 is TGTGCCAGCAGCCAAGAGGGGGGAAGCTCCTATGAACAGTACTTC.

This clonotype was found many times. Its ends do not fully match the called genes, so a read error is possible. The chain uses TRBV11-1 and TRBJ2-3, with TRBD1 as a possible D gene (5 bases). This CDR3 contains 15 residues. CDR1 and CDR2 (germline): SGHAT, FQDESV (reference sequence). CDR3: CASSPPRDSAETLYF. The CDR3 DNA reads TGTGCCAGCAGCCCCCCCAGGGATAGTGCAGAAACGCTGTATTTT. Full variable domain (remainder filled in from reference TRBV11-1 and TRBJ2-3): EAEVAQSPRYKITEKSQAVAFWCDPISGHATLYWYRQILGQGPELLVQFQDESVVDDSQLPKDRFSAERLKGVDSTLKIQPAELGDSAMYLCASSPPRDSAETLYFGPGTRLTVL.

The rearrangement uses TRBV20-1 and TRBJ2-7, with 7 bases that match TRBD1. The V and J ends lost 5 bases and 6 bases, in that order; junction bases with no gene match: 10. Germline assignment: CDR1 DFQATT and CDR2 SNEGSKA (reference sequence). There are 13 residues in the CDR3. The CDR3 bases are TGCAGTGCTTCCCTACAGGGGTTTGTCGAGCAGTACTTC. It is translated as CSASLQGFVEQYF.

This clonotype has at least ten counts. This rearrangement joins TRBV6-5 to TRBJ2-5; TRBD1 aligns across 7 bases. Per germline, CDR1 MNHEY and CDR2 SVGAGI. V lost 0 bases and J lost 4; bases outside the gene matches: 14. This CDR3 is 18 amino acids long. The DNA of the CDR3 is TGTGCCAGCAGTTACTCAGCGCAGGGGGAGCCCCCAGGAGAGACCCAGTACTTC. It specifies CASSYSAQGEPPGETQYF.

This clonotype turned up a few times. V and J are TRBV29-1 and TRBJ2-7; tentative D call: TRBD1 (6 bases). Germline CDR1 reads SQVTM; CDR2 reads ANQGSEA. CDR3 length: 13 amino acids. The germline V and J ends were trimmed by 4 bases and 2 bases, with 12 bases remaining between them. As DNA, the CDR3 is TGCAGCGTTGCGGGCAGGGGAACCTACGAGCAGTACTTC. It yields the protein CSVAGRGTYEQYF.

Comments on this clonotype: A much bigger clone sits one base away, suggesting this may be a read error. This chain joins TRBV3-1 and TRBJ2-7, with D possibly matching TRBD2 (7 bases). There are 15 residues in the CDR3. Germline V CDR1 and CDR2: LGHDT, YNNKEL (reference sequence). Trimming took off 4 bases at V and 6 bases at J, with 19 bases between the two ends. The DNA for the CDR3 is TGTGCCAGCAGCCGAGGACAGAGCGGGGCCTGCGAGCAGTACTTC. Translated: CASSRGQSGACEQYF.